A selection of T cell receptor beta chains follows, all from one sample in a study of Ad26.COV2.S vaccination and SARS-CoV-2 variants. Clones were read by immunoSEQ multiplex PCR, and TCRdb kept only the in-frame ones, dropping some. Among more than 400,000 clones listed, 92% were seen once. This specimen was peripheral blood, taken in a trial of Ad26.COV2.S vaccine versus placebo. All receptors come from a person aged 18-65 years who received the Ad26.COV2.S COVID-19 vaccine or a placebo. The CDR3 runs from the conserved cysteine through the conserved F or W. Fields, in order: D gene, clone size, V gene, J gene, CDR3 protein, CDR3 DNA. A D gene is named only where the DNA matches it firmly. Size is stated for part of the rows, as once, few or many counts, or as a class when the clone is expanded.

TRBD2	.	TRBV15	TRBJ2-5	CATSRDNGGGSEETQYF	TGTGCCACCAGCAGAGATAACGGCGGGGGGTCCGAAGAGACCCAGTACTTC
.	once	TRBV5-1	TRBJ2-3	CASSLARDSRTDTQYF	TGCGCCAGCAGCTTGGCCCGGGACTCACGAACGGATACGCAGTATTTT
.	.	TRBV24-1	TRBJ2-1	CATSDTRVVNEQFF	TGTGCCACCAGTGATACACGGGTGGTCAATGAGCAGTTCTTC
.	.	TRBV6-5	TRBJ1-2	CATRGTVWDGYTF	TGTGCCACTAGAGGGACGGTCTGGGATGGCTACACCTTC
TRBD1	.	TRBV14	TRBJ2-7	CASSHRGQDISYEQYF	TGTGCCAGCAGCCACCGCGGACAGGATATCTCCTACGAGCAGTACTTC
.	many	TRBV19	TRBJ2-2	CASSPAGELFF	TGTGCCAGTTCGCCGGCCGGGGAGCTGTTTTTT
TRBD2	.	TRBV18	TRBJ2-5	CASSPYSRASGGAGDGETQYF	TGTGCCAGCTCCCCATACTCGCGGGCTAGCGGGGGGGCCGGTGATGGTGAGACCCAGTACTTC
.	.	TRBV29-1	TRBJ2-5	CSEGESVETQYF	TGCAGCGAGGGTGAGAGTGTAGAGACCCAGTACTTC
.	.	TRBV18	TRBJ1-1	CASSPPATYTEAFF	TGTGCCAGCTCACCACCCGCAACGTACACTGAAGCTTTCTTT
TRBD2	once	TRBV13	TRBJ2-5	CASSPRGGGETQYF	TGTGCCAGCAGCCCTCGGGGGGGCGGAGAGACCCAGTACTTC
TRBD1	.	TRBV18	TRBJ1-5	CASSPGTGAQPQHF	TGTGCCAGCTCACCTGGGACAGGGGCTCAGCCCCAGCATTTT
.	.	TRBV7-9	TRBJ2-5	CASVAGASQETQYF	TGTGCCAGCGTGGCGGGGGCCTCCCAAGAGACCCAGTACTTC
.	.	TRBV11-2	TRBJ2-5	CASSLGSQETQYF	TGTGCCAGCAGCTTGGGCAGCCAAGAGACCCAGTACTTC
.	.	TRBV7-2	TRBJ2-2	CASSLATGAAGELFF	TGTGCCAGCAGCTTAGCGACGGGGGCGGCCGGGGAGCTGTTTTTT
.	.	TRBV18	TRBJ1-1	CASSPSMTGNTEAFF	TGTGCCAGCTCACCAAGTATGACCGGAAACACTGAAGCTTTCTTT
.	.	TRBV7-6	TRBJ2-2	CASSTGRGANTGELFF	TGTGCCAGCAGTACCGGTAGAGGGGCGAACACCGGGGAGCTGTTTTTT
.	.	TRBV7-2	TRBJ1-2	CASSPGFQPYGYTF	TGTGCCAGCAGCCCTGGTTTCCAACCATATGGCTACACCTTC
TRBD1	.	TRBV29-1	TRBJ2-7	CSVNRGSYEQYF	TGCAGCGTTAACAGGGGGTCCTACGAGCAGTACTTC
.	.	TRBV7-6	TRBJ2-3	CASSLVSSTDTQYF	TGTGCCAGCAGCTTAGTCAGCAGCACAGATACGCAGTATTTT
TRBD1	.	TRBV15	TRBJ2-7	CATSRDRGTGSYEQYF	TGTGCCACCAGCAGAGATCGGGGGACAGGGTCTTACGAGCAGTACTTC
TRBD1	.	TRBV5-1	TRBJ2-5	CASSHSRRDSFQETQYF	TGCGCCAGCAGCCACAGTAGAAGGGACAGCTTTCAAGAGACCCAGTACTTC
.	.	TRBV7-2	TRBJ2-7	CASSLEGRLEQYF	TGTGCCAGCAGCTTAGAAGGTAGACTAGAGCAGTACTTC